The 20 T cell receptor beta chains below come from one sample, sequenced in a study of PD-L1 blockade in urothelial cancer. As for time point: pretreatment peripheral blood. Measured with immunoSEQ multiplex PCR; TCRdb has only the in-frame clones, and not every one. The sample records approximately 50,000 clones, approximately 84% being singletons. The sample consisted of PBMCs, taken around atezolizumab (anti-PD-L1) treatment. Receptors originate from a man between 50 and 59 years old with urothelial cancer.

The chain combines TRBV30 with TRBJ2-4, with D possibly matching TRBD1 (6 bases). From germline, CDR1 is GTSNPN and CDR2 SVGIG (reference sequence). V lost 4 bases and J lost 6, with 10 bases in between. The CDR3 runs 12 residues. CDR3 DNA: TGTGCCTGGAATAAGGGGGTAAACATTCAGTACTTC. Translated, it gives CAWNKGVNIQYF. Filled out from reference TRBV30 and TRBJ2-4, the complete variable domain reads SQTIHQWPATLVQPVGSPLSLECTVEGTSNPNLYWYRQAAGRGLQLLFYSVGIGQISSEVPQNLSASRPQDRQFILSSKKLLLSDSGFYLCAWNKGVNIQYFGAGTRLSVL.

The chain uses TRBV18 and TRBJ2-7, with TRBD2 matching over 12 bases. There are 14 residues in the CDR3. Trimming cost V 3 bases and J 4 bases; bases outside gene matches: 1. Germline V CDR1 and CDR2: KGHSH, LQKENI. The CDR3 is CASSPTSGGYEQYF. The CDR3 nucleotides read TGTGCCAGCTCACCGACTAGCGGGGGATACGAGCAGTACTTC.

The chain joins TRBV29-1 to TRBJ1-5; D gene uncertain. CDR3 length: 11 amino acids. Trimming left V 6 bases short and J 6 bases short, with 9 bases between. The germline V gene has CDR1 SQVTM and CDR2 ANQGSEA. The CDR3 sequence: CSVGEGQPQHF. CDR3 nucleotide sequence: TGCAGCGTCGGAGAAGGTCAGCCCCAGCATTTT. The full variable domain, rest sourced from reference TRBV29-1 and TRBJ1-5, is SAVISQKPSRDICQRGTSLTIQCQVDSQVTMMFWYRQQPGQSLTLIATANQGSEATYESGFVIDKFPISRPNLTFSTLTVSNMSPEDSSIYLCSVGEGQPQHFGDGTRLSIL.

This clone was counted a few times. This chain connects TRBV9 to TRBJ1-5; no clear D gene. Germline lookup yields CDR1 SGDLS and CDR2 YYNGEE. Deletions cut 7 bases from V and 3 bases from J, with 11 bases between. This CDR3 comprises 13 residues. The CDR3 region is CASSSGPNQPQHF. CDR3 bases: TGTGCCAGCTCATCAGGCCCCAATCAGCCCCAGCATTTT.

This clone has only one observation. This chain uses TRBV28 with TRBJ2-7; 7 bases match TRBD2. Germline assignment: CDR1 MDHEN and CDR2 SYDVKM. Germline trimming cut 10 bases from V and 7 bases from J; bases unmatched to any gene: 13. The CDR3 covers 13 residues. Here the CDR3 reads CATNPGPGGEQYF. As DNA, the CDR3 is TGTGCCACCAACCCTGGGCCGGGGGGTGAGCAGTACTTC. The full variable domain, completed using reference TRBV28 and TRBJ2-7, is DVKVTQSSRYLVKRTGEKVFLECVQDMDHENMFWYRQDPGLGLRLIYFSYDVKMKEKGDIPEGYSVSREKKERFSLILESASTNQTSMYLCATNPGPGGEQYFGPGTRLTVT.

V is TRBV19 and J is TRBJ1-2; D might be TRBD1 (6 bases). The CDR3 loop spans 16 amino acids. Germline V CDR1 and CDR2: LNHDA, SQIVND (reference sequence). Between the trimmed V and J ends, which lost 0 bases and 5 bases, there was a span of 16 bases. The CDR3 DNA sequence: TGTGCCAGTAGTATAGATTTGAGACAGGTCCGGTATGGCTACACCTTC. It encodes CASSIDLRQVRYGYTF.

In its sample, this clone was seen a few times. CDR3 nucleotide sequence: TGTGCCAGCAGTTCTAGCGGGAGCTCCTACAATGAGCAGTTCTTC. Amino acid sequence: CASSSSGSSYNEQFF. V usage is TRBV2 and J usage is TRBJ2-1; the match to TRBD2 covers 10 bases. CDR1 and CDR2 (germline): SNHLY, FYNNEI. V shed 5 bases, J shed 0 bases, and the junction held 1 base outside the gene matches. The CDR3 totals 15 residues.

The V and J genes are TRBV11-2 and TRBJ2-3; D gene unclear. The CDR3 is made up of 16 amino acids. The ends were cut back, 5 bases at V and 2 bases at J, with 17 bases in the middle. The germline V gene encodes CDR1 SGHAT and CDR2 FQNNGV. The CDR3 bases are TGTGCCAGCAGCGTCAAACGGAGTTTCTCCACAGATACGCAGTATTTT. Its translation: CASSVKRSFSTDTQYF.

The rearrangement joins TRBV13 to TRBJ2-3; 8 nucleotides match TRBD2. The germline gives CDR1 PRHDT, CDR2 FYEKMQ (reference sequence). Unmatched junction bases numbered 10, after V lost 10 bases and J lost 1 base. This CDR3 is built from 15 residues. The CDR3 DNA follows: TGTGCCACCCCCCGCGGGGGGACCGGCACAGATACGCAGTATTTT. Its translation is CATPRGGTGTDTQYF.

This chain uses TRBV7-9 with TRBJ1-1; 10 bases are shared with TRBD1. The CDR3 consists of 18 residues. The V gene end was trimmed by 5 bases and the J gene end by 2 bases; junction bases not matched to a gene: 14. CDR1 and CDR2 (germline): SEHNR, FQNEAQ (reference sequence). The CDR3 coding sequence is TGTGCCAGCAGCACCCATACAGCGACAGGGGGCACCAACACTGAAGCTTTCTTT. This gives the protein CASSTHTATGGTNTEAFF.

In DNA form, the CDR3 reads TGTGCCGCCAGCGGAGGGCCCCGGGAGCAGTACTTC. As protein: CAASGGPREQYF. The chain combines TRBV6-5 with TRBJ2-7; D is possibly TRBD2 (6 bases). V lost 11 bases and J lost 7, with 18 bases in between. Germline-derived CDR1 and CDR2 are MNHEY and SVGAGI. CDR3 length equals 12 residues.

The chain couples TRBV5-6 to TRBJ1-6; possible D gene TRBD1, 6 bases. From germline, CDR1 is SGHDT and CDR2 YYEEEE. CDR3 size: 17 residues. The V and J ends lost 3 bases and 8 bases respectively, with 21 bases between them. The CDR3 reads CASSSRAGRPGDSPLHF. The CDR3 DNA reads TGTGCCAGCAGCTCCCGAGCGGGACGGCCAGGGGATTCACCCCTCCACTTT.

The chain couples TRBV5-1 to TRBJ2-7, with no clear D. CDR1 and CDR2 from the germline V gene are SGHRS and YFSETQ. There are 13 residues in the CDR3. The V end lost 6 bases, the J end lost 0 bases, and 10 bases lay between the germline ends. The CDR3 nucleotides are TGCGCCAGCAACCCACCCAGCTCCTACGAGCAGTACTTC. It codes for CASNPPSSYEQYF. The entire variable domain, with the rest obtained from reference TRBV5-1 and TRBJ2-7, is as follows: KAGVTQTPRYLIKTRGQQVTLSCSPISGHRSVSWYQQTPGQGLQFLFEYFSETQRNKGNFPGRFSGRQFSNSRSEMNVSTLELGDSALYLCASNPPSSYEQYFGPGTRLTVT.

The sample holds one count of this clone. The chain uses TRBV7-9 and TRBJ2-2, with 10 nucleotides matching TRBD2. The CDR3 runs to 17 residues. V shed 1 base, J shed 0 bases, and the junction held 2 bases outside the gene matches. CDR1 and CDR2 from the germline V gene are SEHNR and FQNEAQ (reference sequence). CDR3 region: CASSLGTSGANTGELFF. The DNA of the CDR3 is TGTGCCAGCAGCTTAGGGACTAGCGGCGCGAACACCGGGGAGCTGTTTTTT.

This clone was picked up a small number of times. The V call is TRBV18, the J call TRBJ1-1, with a tentative D call TRBD1 (5 bases). The CDR3 spans 14 residues. Looked up from germline, CDR1 is KGHSH and CDR2 is LQKENI. Trimming removed 1 base at V and 0 bases at J, with 6 bases between. CDR3: CASSPQGMNTEAFF. The CDR3 nucleotides read TGTGCCAGCTCACCACAGGGGATGAACACTGAAGCTTTCTTT.

The chain has TRBV7-9 and TRBJ1-1; D perhaps matches TRBD1 (5 bases). The germline V gene encodes CDR1 SEHNR and CDR2 FQNEAQ (reference sequence). CDR3 size: 19 residues. Trimming removed 5 bases at V and 0 bases at J, with 25 bases between. The CDR3 bases are TGTGCCAGCAGCCGAATGATGGGGCGCGGGGTCCCTATGAACACTGAAGCTTTCTTT. Protein: CASSRMMGRGVPMNTEAFF. The entire variable domain, with the rest obtained from reference TRBV7-9 and TRBJ1-1, is as follows: DTGVSQNPRHKITKRGQNVTFRCDPISEHNRLYWYRQTLGQGPEFLTYFQNEAQLEKSRLLSDRFSAERPKGSFSTLEIQRTEQGDSAMYLCASSRMMGRGVPMNTEAFFGQGTRLTVV.

The chain employs TRBV7-6 and TRBJ2-3, with TRBD1 matching over 7 bases. CDR1 SGHVS and CDR2 FNYEAQ come from the germline V gene. The CDR3 has 15 amino acids. Germline trimming cut 2 bases from V and 0 bases from J; bases unmatched to any gene: 2. In DNA, the CDR3 is TGTGCCAGCAGCTTATCGACAGGGAGCACAGATACGCAGTATTTT. Translating gives CASSLSTGSTDTQYF.

The chain employs TRBV5-6 and TRBJ1-4, with 7 nucleotides matching TRBD1. This CDR3 has 16 amino acids. Trimming removed 4 bases from V and 0 bases from J; junction bases left unmatched: 6. Germline assignment: CDR1 SGHDT and CDR2 YYEEEE. The CDR3 loop is CASSLQGSATNEKLFF. Here the CDR3 DNA reads TGTGCCAGCAGCCTACAGGGGTCTGCAACTAATGAAAAACTGTTTTTT.

The genes are TRBV5-6 and TRBJ2-3, with D perhaps matching TRBD2 (5 bases). Trimming pared 7 bases from V and 2 bases from J, leaving 11 bases between. In germline, CDR1 is SGHDT, CDR2 YYEEEE. The CDR3 totals 13 residues. CDR3 nucleotide sequence: TGTGCCAGCGGGAGCAAACCCACAGATACGCAGTATTTT. Translating it yields CASGSKPTDTQYF.

The chain joins TRBV11-2 to TRBJ2-5; D is uncertain. Per germline, CDR1 SGHAT and CDR2 FQNNGV. This CDR3 is 19 amino acids long. V shed 1 base and J shed 1 base, with 22 bases lying between them. CDR3 loop: CASSLGLGSFNIPQETQYF. The DNA for the CDR3 is TGTGCCAGCAGCTTAGGGCTTGGCAGTTTTAATATTCCCCAAGAGACCCAGTACTTC.